Below, 23 T cell receptor beta chains from the same sample are listed, as sequenced in a study of blood T cells in healthy people across ages. Next came a second PCR, run for about 6 to 12 cycles, which used a sample-barcoded 5' primer along with a J-beta primer mix. TCRdb reprocessed the 5' RACE reads with MiXCR, giving one entry per CDR3 protein. The data contain fewer than 2,000,000 distinct CDR3 sequences, approximately 39% of them singletons. The sequencing input was blood. The receptors shown here come from a human donor in good health.

Remarks on this clonotype: A much larger clone sits a single nucleotide away, making a read error possible. The V and J genes are TRBV4-3 and TRBJ2-3, with a tentative D call TRBD2 (6 bases). V lost 4 bases to trimming and J lost 5 bases, with 19 bases between them. This CDR3 is built from 16 residues. Germline V gives CDR1 LGHNA, CDR2 YSLEER. CDR3 in amino acids: CASSPRSFPGGDTQYF. For the CDR3, the DNA is TGCGCCAGCAGCCCCAGGTCTTTTCCCGGGGGAGATACGCAGTATTTT.

The V call is TRBV7-9, the J call TRBJ2-1; perhaps TRBD2 as D (6 bases). From germline, CDR1 is SEHNR and CDR2 FQNEAQ (reference sequence). V was clipped by 3 bases and J by 9 bases, with 12 bases between them. The CDR3 extends over 13 amino acids. The CDR3 protein is CASSLLEEGEQFF. Written as DNA, the CDR3 is TGTGCCAGCAGCTTGCTAGAGGAGGGTGAGCAGTTCTTC.

This chain connects TRBV29-1 to TRBJ1-1, with D possibly TRBD1 on 6 matching bases. The germline V gene encodes CDR1 SQVTM and CDR2 ANQGSEA. V was trimmed by 4 bases and J by 2 bases, leaving 14 bases between them. There are 14 residues in the CDR3. DNA of the CDR3: TGCAGCGTTGCTCAGAGACAGGCTAACACTGAAGCTTTCTTT. This encodes CSVAQRQANTEAFF.

In this sample, this clonotype turned up a few times. The chain links TRBV12-5 to TRBJ2-1; TRBD2 is a possible D gene (6 bases). Deletions cut 8 bases from V and 8 bases from J, with 16 bases between. This CDR3 comprises 13 residues. Germline-derived CDR1 and CDR2 are LGHNT and FRNRAP. CDR3 amino acids: CASRRAFEDEQFF. The CDR3 nucleotides are TGTGCTAGTAGGAGGGCATTTGAGGATGAGCAGTTCTTC.

The chain has TRBV9 and TRBJ2-3; D is unresolved. Trimming stripped 0 bases from V and 6 bases from J, with 11 bases between. The CDR3 runs to 14 residues. CDR1 SGDLS and CDR2 YYNGEE come from the germline V gene. CDR3 residues: CASSVGLMWDTQYF. The CDR3 nucleotides are TGTGCCAGCAGCGTAGGGCTTATGTGGGATACGCAGTATTTT.

V gene TRBV7-2 combines with J gene TRBJ1-2; D unclear. The CDR3 loop spans 13 amino acids. V lost 2 bases, J lost 6 bases, and 10 bases lay in between. CDR1 and CDR2 from the germline V gene are SGHTA and FQGNSA. CDR3 nucleotides: TGTGCCAGCAGCTTACTGAGGGCCCATGGCTACACCTTC. It is translated as CASSLLRAHGYTF.

Note on this clonotype: At one end, the junction sequence differs from germline, possibly due to a read error. The V and J genes are TRBV12-3 or TRBV12-4 and TRBJ1-1, with D perhaps TRBD1 (5 bases). The CDR3 runs 13 residues. The CDR3, as DNA: TGTACCAGCAGTTTAAGGGAAGACAGAAGAGCTTTCTTT. Translation: CTSSLREDRRAFF.

V usage is TRBV6-5 and J usage is TRBJ1-4; weak D call: TRBD1 (5 bases). The CDR3 has 14 residues. From germline, CDR1 is MNHEY and CDR2 SVGAGI. Trimming left V 2 bases short and J 7 bases short, with 11 bases between. The CDR3 coding sequence is TGTGCCAGCAGTTACACAGGTTCACGTGAAAAACTGTTTTTT. This translates into CASSYTGSREKLFF.

The table lists this clonotype with many counts. The genes are TRBV4-1 and TRBJ2-7; D gene uncertain. The ends were cut back, 3 bases at V and 1 base at J, with 13 bases in the middle. The CDR3 totals 15 residues. Germline assignment: CDR1 MGHRA and CDR2 YSYEKL. The CDR3 DNA reads as TGCGCCAGCAGCCAGAATTCAGGAAATTCCTACGAGCAGTACTTC. This encodes CASSQNSGNSYEQYF.

As regards this clonotype: At one end the junction does not follow the germline gene, possibly because of a read error. The V call is TRBV29-1, the J call TRBJ2-3; no reliable D call. This CDR3 comprises 14 residues. The germline V gene has CDR1 SQVTM and CDR2 ANQGSEA. CDR3 loop: CSVTFTVSTDTRYF. The CDR3 nucleotides are TGCAGCGTTACATTCACTGTAAGCACAGATACGCGGTATTTT.

V and J are TRBV28 and TRBJ2-1; 9 nucleotides align to TRBD2. V lost 6 bases and J lost 9; bases outside the gene matches: 15. Germline loops: CDR1 MDHEN, CDR2 SYDVKM. CDR3 size: 16 residues. CDR3 region: CASSLAGAGGFFEQFF. The CDR3 bases are TGTGCCAGCAGCTTGGCAGGGGCGGGGGGGTTTTTTGAGCAGTTCTTC.

The CDR3 spells CASSQRDVNTEAFF. CDR3 nucleotides: TGTGCCAGCAGCCAGAGGGACGTGAACACTGAAGCTTTCTTT. The rearrangement joins TRBV3-1 to TRBJ1-1; a possible D gene is TRBD1 (5 bases). V was clipped by 3 bases and J by 0 bases, with 8 bases between them. The CDR3 loop spans 14 amino acids. Germline CDR1 is LGHDT and CDR2 is YNNKEL (reference sequence).

The V gene is TRBV27, the J gene TRBJ2-1, with 10 bases aligning to TRBD1. The CDR3 loop spans 16 amino acids. Germline CDR1 MNHEY, CDR2 SMNVEV (reference sequence). Germline trimming cut 3 bases from V and 10 bases from J; bases unmatched to any gene: 12. The CDR3 DNA reads as TGTGCCAGCAGTTTGGGTCCCCAGACAGGGGGCGTCGAGCAGTTCTTC. Encoded protein: CASSLGPQTGGVEQFF.

This clonotype was seen once. The chain has TRBV15 and TRBJ2-1, with 8 bases lining up with TRBD2. V shed 7 bases, J shed 9 bases, and the junction held 8 bases outside the gene matches. This CDR3 is 13 amino acids long. Germline V lookup: CDR1 LNHNV, CDR2 YYDKDF (reference sequence). CDR3 protein: CATNAGGIGEQFF. In DNA, the CDR3 is TGTGCCACCAACGCGGGGGGCATTGGTGAGCAGTTCTTC. Together with reference TRBV15 and TRBJ2-1, the CDR3 gives the full variable domain: DAMVIQNPRYQVTQFGKPVTLSCSQTLNHNVMYWYQQKSSQAPKLLFHYYDKDFNNEADTPDNFQSRRPNTSFCFLDIRSPGLGDTAMYLCATNAGGIGEQFFGPGTRLTVL.

The table lists this clonotype with a few counts. The V and J genes are TRBV4-1 and TRBJ2-5; D is uncertain. The germline gives CDR1 MGHRA, CDR2 YSYEKL. V was trimmed by 6 bases and J by 4 bases, leaving 12 bases between them. The CDR3 runs to 13 residues. CDR3: CASSLTEPETQYF. The CDR3 nucleotides read TGCGCCAGCAGTCTTACAGAGCCAGAGACCCAGTACTTC.

The chain recombines TRBV7-6 with TRBJ2-5; the D gene could be TRBD1 or TRBD2 (5 bases each). Germline assignment: CDR1 SGHVS and CDR2 FNYEAQ. This CDR3 spans 19 amino acids. Trimming pared 3 bases from V and 6 bases from J, leaving 29 bases between. This CDR3 reads CASSFPTGDERDLLQTQYF. The CDR3, as DNA: TGTGCCAGCAGCTTCCCAACAGGTGACGAACGGGACCTCCTTCAGACCCAGTACTTC.

In this sample, this clonotype turned up a few times. The J gene is TRBJ2-3, the V gene TRBV10-3; TRBD2 matches 9 bases. Germline V gene sequence: CDR1 ENHRY, CDR2 SYGVKD. CDR3 length: 14 amino acids. V dropped 6 bases and J dropped 5; count of bases not matched to a gene: 6. The CDR3 DNA reads as TGTGCCATCAGGGTAGCGGGGGATGGAGATACGCAGTATTTT. This codes for CAIRVAGDGDTQYF.

This clonotype has only a few counts. The V and J genes are TRBV9 and TRBJ2-7, with D hard to call. CDR3 length equals 15 residues. Germline CDR1 SGDLS, CDR2 YYNGEE. V lost 0 bases, J lost 2 bases, and 12 bases lay in between. CDR3 sequence reads: CASSVGAGVPYEQYF. CDR3 bases: TGTGCCAGCAGCGTAGGGGCAGGTGTTCCCTACGAGCAGTACTTC.

The chain couples TRBV6-2 or TRBV6-3 to TRBJ2-7, with D possibly TRBD1 on 7 matching bases. V shed 2 bases and J shed 4 bases, with 18 bases lying between them. Germline loops: CDR1 MNHEY, CDR2 SVGEGT. The CDR3 is made up of 16 amino acids. DNA of the CDR3: TGTGCCAGCAGTTACGAAGGCAGGGGGGACGTGTACGAGCAGTACTTC. This encodes CASSYEGRGDVYEQYF.

This clonotype turned up a few times. This chain uses TRBV5-1 with TRBJ2-4, with 8 bases lining up with TRBD1. The CDR3 spans 12 residues. V trimming: 4 bases; J trimming: 9 bases; junction bases outside the gene matches: 3. Germline CDR1 and CDR2: SGHRS and YFSETQ. In DNA form, the CDR3 reads TGCGCCAGCAGCCCTGGACAGGGCATTCAGTACTTC. It codes for CASSPGQGIQYF.

This rearrangement joins TRBV7-9 to TRBJ1-2, with TRBD1 as a possible D gene (6 bases). The CDR3 spans 14 residues. Trimming shortened V by 5 bases and J by 5 bases, and 15 bases separated the two germline ends. Germline V gives CDR1 SEHNR, CDR2 FQNEAQ (reference sequence). The CDR3 DNA reads TGTGCCAGCAGCCCACGGGACAAGGCGTATGGCTACACCTTC. Its translation: CASSPRDKAYGYTF.

The genes are TRBV9 and TRBJ2-5; D perhaps matches TRBD1 (5 bases). The CDR3 is 14 amino acids. The germline V and J ends were trimmed by 3 bases and 7 bases, with 16 bases remaining between them. CDR1 SGDLS and CDR2 YYNGEE come from the germline V gene. The CDR3 here is CASSGVGSQGTQYF. DNA for the CDR3: TGTGCCAGCAGCGGCGTGGGGTCCCAGGGGACCCAGTACTTC.

This clonotype has ten or more counts. The chain links TRBV20-1 to TRBJ2-1, with D perhaps given as TRBD1 or TRBD2 (5 bases each). This CDR3 has 14 residues. Germline V gives CDR1 DFQATT, CDR2 SNEGSKA (reference sequence). The V end was cut by 6 bases, the J end by 2 bases, with 14 bases between. CDR3 amino acids: CSASPGPTYNEQFF. DNA for the CDR3: TGCAGTGCCTCACCGGGACCCACCTACAATGAGCAGTTCTTC.